This TCR beta chain appears in the sequencing data of a study of blood T cell repertoires in COVID-19. Turning to the study itself: T cells, B-cell-depleted T cells, or PBMCs provided the cDNA or gDNA that served as material.

Assay used: immunoSEQ multiplex PCR; TCRdb lists only in-frame clones, some missing. The table records some 150,000 clones, 84% of them present only once. This clone has just a few counts. The CDR3 totals 15 residues. The germline V and J ends were trimmed by 7 bases and 6 bases, with 18 bases remaining between them. CDR1 and CDR2 from the germline V gene are MNHEY and SMNVEV (reference sequence). The chain uses TRBV27 and TRBJ2-2; D might be TRBD2 (5 bases). This clonotype originated in a woman in her 50s in a cohort sampled during active or convalescent COVID-19. The material sequenced was peripheral blood. CDR3: CASTRGGNVAGELFF. The CDR3 nucleotides read TGTGCCAGCACTCGGGGTGGGAATGTTGCCGGGGAGCTGTTTTTT.